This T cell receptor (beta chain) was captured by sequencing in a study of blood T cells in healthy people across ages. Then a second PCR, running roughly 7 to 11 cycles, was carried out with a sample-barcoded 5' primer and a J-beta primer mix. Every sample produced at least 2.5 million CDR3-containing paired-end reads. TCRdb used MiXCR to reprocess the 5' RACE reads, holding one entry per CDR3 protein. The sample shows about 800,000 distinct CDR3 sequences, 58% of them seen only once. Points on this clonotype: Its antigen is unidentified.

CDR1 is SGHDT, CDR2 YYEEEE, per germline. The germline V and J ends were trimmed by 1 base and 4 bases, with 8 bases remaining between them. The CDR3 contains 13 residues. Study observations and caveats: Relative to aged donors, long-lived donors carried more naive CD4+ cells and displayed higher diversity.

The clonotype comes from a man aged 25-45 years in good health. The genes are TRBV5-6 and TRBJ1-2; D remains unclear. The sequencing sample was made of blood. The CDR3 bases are TGTGCCAGCAGCTTGTTCAGCGCCTATGGCTACACCTTC. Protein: CASSLFSAYGYTF.